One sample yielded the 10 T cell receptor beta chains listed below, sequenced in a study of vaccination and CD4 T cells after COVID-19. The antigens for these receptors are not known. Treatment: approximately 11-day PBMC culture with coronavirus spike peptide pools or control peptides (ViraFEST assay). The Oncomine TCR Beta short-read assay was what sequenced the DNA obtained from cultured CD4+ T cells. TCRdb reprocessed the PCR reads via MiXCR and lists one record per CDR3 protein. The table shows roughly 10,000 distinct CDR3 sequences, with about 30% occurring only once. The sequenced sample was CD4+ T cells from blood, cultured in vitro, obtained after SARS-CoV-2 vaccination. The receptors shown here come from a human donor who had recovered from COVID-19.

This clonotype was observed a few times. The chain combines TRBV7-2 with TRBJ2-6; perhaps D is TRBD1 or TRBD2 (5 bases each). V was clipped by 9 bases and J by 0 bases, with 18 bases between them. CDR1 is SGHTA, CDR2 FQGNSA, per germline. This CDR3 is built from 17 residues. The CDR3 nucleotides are TGTGCCAGACAACGGGGCAGGGCCAGCTCTGGGGCCAACGTCCTGACTTTC. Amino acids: CARQRGRASSGANVLTF.

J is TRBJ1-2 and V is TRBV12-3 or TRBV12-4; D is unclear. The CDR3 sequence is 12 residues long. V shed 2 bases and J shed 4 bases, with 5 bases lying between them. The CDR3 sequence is CASSLFPYGYTF. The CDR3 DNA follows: TGTGCCAGCAGTTTATTCCCCTATGGCTACACCTTC.

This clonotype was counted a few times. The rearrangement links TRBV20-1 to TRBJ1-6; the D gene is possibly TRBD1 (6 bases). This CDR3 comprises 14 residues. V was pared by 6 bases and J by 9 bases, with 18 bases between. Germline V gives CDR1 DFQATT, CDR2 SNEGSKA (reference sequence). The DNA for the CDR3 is TGCAGTGCCCCTGAGACAGGCCGAGGTTCACCCCTCCACTTT. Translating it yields CSAPETGRGSPLHF.

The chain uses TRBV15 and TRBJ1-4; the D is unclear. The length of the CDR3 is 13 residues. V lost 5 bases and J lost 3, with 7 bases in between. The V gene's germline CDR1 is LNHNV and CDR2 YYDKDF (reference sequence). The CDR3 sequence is CATSPHPNEKLFF. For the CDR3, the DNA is TGTGCCACCAGCCCCCACCCTAATGAAAAACTGTTTTTT.

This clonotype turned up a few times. DNA for the CDR3: TGTGCCAGCAGCGGGTTGAGCGAGCAGTACTTC. It is translated as CASSGLSEQYF. The chain has TRBV7-2 and TRBJ2-7, with no clear D. V shed 5 bases and J shed 6 bases, with 8 bases lying between them. Germline V gives CDR1 SGHTA, CDR2 FQGNSA. The CDR3 is 11 amino acids. Full variable domain (outside the CDR3, taken from reference TRBV7-2 and TRBJ2-7): GAGVSQSPSNKVTEKGKDVELRCDPISGHTALYWYRQSLGQGLEFLIYFQGNSAPDKSGLPSDRFSAERTGGSVSTLTIQRTQQEDSAVYLCASSGLSEQYFGPGTRLTVT.

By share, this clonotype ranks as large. In DNA, the CDR3 is TGTGCCAGCAGCTTAGGGTCCGCACGAAACACAGATACGCAGTATTTT. Protein product: CASSLGSARNTDTQYF. The gene calls are TRBV7-9 and TRBJ2-3; D gene ambiguous. CDR3 length equals 16 residues. V was clipped by 1 base and J by 2 bases, with 13 bases between them. Germline CDR1 reads SEHNR; CDR2 reads FQNEAQ (reference sequence). The variable domain in full, completed from reference TRBV7-9 and TRBJ2-3, reads DTGVSQNPRHKITKRGQNVTFRCDPISEHNRLYWYRQTLGQGPEFLTYFQNEAQLEKSRLLSDRFSAERPKGSFSTLEIQRTEQGDSAMYLCASSLGSARNTDTQYFGPGTRLTVL.

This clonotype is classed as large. In DNA form, the CDR3 reads TGTGCCAGCAGTTACCAGAGCTCCTACAATGAGCAGTTCTTC. This sequence encodes CASSYQSSYNEQFF. V gene TRBV6-2 or TRBV6-3 combines with J gene TRBJ2-1, with D uncertain. Germline V gene data show CDR1 as MNHEY and CDR2 as SVGEGT. The CDR3 length is 14 residues. V lost 2 bases and J 0 bases, leaving 5 bases between the germline ends.

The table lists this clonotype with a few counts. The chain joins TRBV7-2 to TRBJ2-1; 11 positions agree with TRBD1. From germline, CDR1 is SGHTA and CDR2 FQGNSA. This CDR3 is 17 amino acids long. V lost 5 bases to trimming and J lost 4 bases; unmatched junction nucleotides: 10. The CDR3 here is CASSLAPGQGGYNEQFF. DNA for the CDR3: TGTGCCAGCAGCCTCGCCCCGGGACAGGGGGGGTACAATGAGCAGTTCTTC.

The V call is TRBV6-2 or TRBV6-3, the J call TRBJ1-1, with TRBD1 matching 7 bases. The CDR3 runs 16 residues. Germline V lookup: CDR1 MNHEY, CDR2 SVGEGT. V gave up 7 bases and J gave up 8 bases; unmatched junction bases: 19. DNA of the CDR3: TGTGCCAGCATCAAGGGACAGTCCCCCTTTACTGGCGAAGCTTTCTTT. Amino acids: CASIKGQSPFTGEAFF.

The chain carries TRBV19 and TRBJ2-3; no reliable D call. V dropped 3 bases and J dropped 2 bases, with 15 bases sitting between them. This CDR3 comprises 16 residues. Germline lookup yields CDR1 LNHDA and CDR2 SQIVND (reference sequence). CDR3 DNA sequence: TGTGCCAGTAGTATCCTCGCGCCCACTGCCACAGATACGCAGTATTTT. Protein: CASSILAPTATDTQYF.